These 25 T cell receptor beta chains came from one sample sequenced in a study of blood T cell repertoires in COVID-19. TCRdb's table, derived via immunoSEQ multiplex PCR, lists solely in-frame clones and lacks some. The sample lists 250,000 to 300,000 clones, roughly 90% occurring once. The sample comprised PBMCs or T cells enriched from blood (not recorded which). All receptors come from a woman aged 40-49 years who had recovered from COVID-19.

The chain has TRBV12-5 and TRBJ2-1, with 11 bases identical to TRBD2. The V gene's germline CDR1 is LGHNT and CDR2 FRNRAP. This CDR3 is 18 amino acids long. After removal of 4 bases from V and 0 bases from J, the junction contained 8 bases not matched to a gene. The CDR3 region is CASGSRLLAGGSYNEQFF. In nucleotides, the CDR3 is TGTGCTAGTGGTTCCCGACTGCTAGCGGGGGGCTCCTACAATGAGCAGTTCTTC. The variable domain in full, with the rest retrieved from reference TRBV12-5 and TRBJ2-1, is DARVTQTPRHKVTEMGQEVTMRCQPILGHNTVFWYRQTMMQGLELLAYFRNRAPLDDSGMPKDRFSAEMPDATLATLKIQPSEPRDSAVYFCASGSRLLAGGSYNEQFFGPGTRLTVL.

DNA for the CDR3: TGTGCCAGCTCACCACAGTCGACAGTAACCTCTTATGGCACAGATACGCAGTATTTT. It translates to CASSPQSTVTSYGTDTQYF. The rearrangement joins TRBV18 to TRBJ2-3; TRBD1 is a possible D gene (5 bases). This CDR3 contains 19 residues. Germline CDR1 KGHSH, CDR2 LQKENI. Trimming removed 1 base from V and 1 base from J, with 21 bases in between.

The chain uses TRBV6-6 and TRBJ1-1; D is perhaps TRBD1 (6 bases). The CDR3 has 14 amino acids. Germline-derived CDR1 and CDR2 are MNHNY and SVGAGI (reference sequence). Trimming took 4 bases from V and 4 from J, leaving 13 bases between them. This CDR3 is CASSSVTGITEAFF. DNA for the CDR3: TGTGCCAGCAGTTCCGTCACAGGGATCACTGAAGCTTTCTTT.

The CDR3 nucleotides are TGTGCCAGCAGTCCTCAGGGTTTCTCTGGAAACACCATATATTTT. Protein: CASSPQGFSGNTIYF. The genes are TRBV14 and TRBJ1-3; D may be TRBD1 (5 bases). The V gene lost 6 bases and the J gene lost 0 bases, with 12 bases spanning the gap. CDR1 is SGHDN, CDR2 FVKESK, per germline. The CDR3 is 15 residues long. The variable domain in full, completed from reference TRBV14 and TRBJ1-3, reads EAGVTQFPSHSVIEKGQTVTLRCDPISGHDNLYWYRRVMGKEIKFLLHFVKESKQDESGMPNNRFLAERTGGTYSTLKVQPAELEDSGVYFCASSPQGFSGNTIYFGEGSWLTVV.

The chain is built from TRBV18 and TRBJ1-2, with a weak D call TRBD1 (6 bases). The germline CDR1 and CDR2 sequences are KGHSH and LQKENI. The CDR3 has 15 residues. The germline V and J ends were trimmed by 4 bases and 3 bases, with 15 bases remaining between them. CDR3 in DNA: TGTGCCAGCTCACTACAGACAGGCCTGGACTATGGCTACACCTTC. Translating it yields CASSLQTGLDYGYTF.

The table lists this clone with a count of one. V gene TRBV7-3 combines with J gene TRBJ2-5; 7 bases map to TRBD1. Germline CDR1 and CDR2: SGHTA and FQGTGA. The CDR3 contains 16 residues. Trimming took 5 bases from V and 2 from J; bases not matched to a gene: 11. This CDR3 is CASSPYGTVKQETQYF. The CDR3 DNA follows: TGTGCCAGCAGCCCCTACGGGACAGTTAAACAAGAGACCCAGTACTTC.

The chain carries TRBV5-6 and TRBJ1-2; 7 bases align to TRBD1. V was clipped by 4 bases and J by 0 bases; unmatched bases: 6. The germline CDR1 and CDR2 sequences are SGHDT and YYEEEE. The CDR3 runs to 15 residues. The CDR3 loop is CASSAPGQSNYGYTF. The CDR3 DNA is TGTGCCAGCAGCGCACCGGGACAGTCTAACTATGGCTACACCTTC.

The chain uses TRBV10-3 and TRBJ1-5, with D hard to call. The germline V gene has CDR1 ENHRY and CDR2 SYGVKD. CDR3 length equals 13 residues. The germline V and J ends were trimmed by 0 bases and 11 bases, with 11 bases remaining between them. In nucleotides, the CDR3 is TGTGCCATCAGTGAGTCAGAGGCGTCAGCCCAGCATTTT. Translation gives CAISESEASAQHF.

This clone has a handful of counts. The genes are TRBV19 and TRBJ1-3; TRBD1 aligns across 9 bases. The CDR3 runs to 16 residues. V was clipped by 7 bases and J by 5 bases; unmatched bases: 12. Germline loops: CDR1 LNHDA, CDR2 SQIVND (reference sequence). This CDR3 is CASTPTRDRERNTIYF. The CDR3 region has the DNA TGTGCCAGTACCCCAACCCGGGACAGGGAGAGAAACACCATATATTTT.

A few counts support this clone. This chain joins TRBV4-1 and TRBJ2-7; tentative D call: TRBD1 (7 bases). With 1 base removed from V and 5 bases from J, the gap between germline ends came to 12 bases. The CDR3 spans 14 residues. CDR1 MGHRA and CDR2 YSYEKL come from the germline V gene. The CDR3, as DNA: TGCGCCAGCAGCCAAGGCTTCAGGGGGGACGAGCAGTACTTC. The encoded protein is CASSQGFRGDEQYF.

This rearrangement joins TRBV29-1 to TRBJ2-7; TRBD2 is a possible D gene (5 bases). Germline CDR1 and CDR2: SQVTM and ANQGSEA. V was trimmed by 3 bases and J by 4 bases, leaving 7 bases between them. The CDR3 is 11 amino acids. For the CDR3, the DNA is TGCAGCGTTGAGGAGGTTTACGAGCAGTACTTC. The encoded protein is CSVEEVYEQYF.

This chain links TRBV7-9 with TRBJ2-7; TRBD2 might be the D (6 bases). CDR3 length equals 15 residues. Trimming took 3 bases from V and 0 from J, leaving 12 bases between them. CDR1 and CDR2 (germline): SEHNR, FQNEAQ (reference sequence). The CDR3 loop reads CASSLGLTSSYEQYF. In DNA form, the CDR3 reads TGTGCCAGCAGCTTGGGACTTACTTCCTCCTACGAGCAGTACTTC. Combining the CDR3 with reference TRBV7-9 and TRBJ2-7 gives the whole variable domain DTGVSQNPRHKITKRGQNVTFRCDPISEHNRLYWYRQTLGQGPEFLTYFQNEAQLEKSRLLSDRFSAERPKGSFSTLEIQRTEQGDSAMYLCASSLGLTSSYEQYFGPGTRLTVT.

The table lists this clone with a few counts. This chain joins TRBV19 and TRBJ1-1, with 11 bases that match TRBD1. V lost 7 bases to trimming and J lost 1 base; unmatched junction nucleotides: 11. The CDR3 spans 17 residues. Germline CDR1 and CDR2: LNHDA and SQIVND (reference sequence). CDR3: CASTSTGTGGWNTEAFF. CDR3 coding DNA: TGTGCCAGTACTTCAACCGGGACAGGGGGATGGAACACTGAAGCTTTCTTT.

The chain uses TRBV12-3 or TRBV12-4 and TRBJ1-4; TRBD1 might be the D (6 bases). V was shortened by 5 bases and J by 8 bases, with 6 bases between the two germline ends. This CDR3 has 11 amino acids. The CDR3: CASSRGEKLFF. The CDR3 nucleotides are TGTGCCAGCAGTAGGGGGGAAAAACTGTTTTTT.

CDR3: CASSEGGGLGNQPQHF. The CDR3, as DNA: TGTGCCAGCAGTGAAGGGGGGGGATTGGGCAATCAGCCCCAGCATTTT. The chain couples TRBV2 to TRBJ1-5; the D gene is possibly TRBD1 (5 bases). CDR1 SNHLY and CDR2 FYNNEI come from the germline V gene. This CDR3 has 16 amino acids. Trimming removed 1 base at V and 2 bases at J, with 12 bases between. Drawing the rest from reference TRBV2 and TRBJ1-5, the complete variable domain is EPEVTQTPSHQVTQMGQEVILRCVPISNHLYFYWYRQILGQKVEFLVSFYNNEISEKSEIFDDQFSVERPDGSNFTLKIRSTKLEDSAMYFCASSEGGGLGNQPQHFGDGTRLSIL.

A single count supports this clone. The V call is TRBV7-3, the J call TRBJ2-7, with 7 bases matching TRBD2. Germline trimming cut 1 base from V and 0 bases from J; bases unmatched to any gene: 3. Germline assignment: CDR1 SGHTA and CDR2 FQGTGA. This CDR3 has 15 residues. In DNA form, the CDR3 reads TGTGCCAGCAGCTTAAGTCCTAGCGGCTCCTACGAGCAGTACTTC. Translating it yields CASSLSPSGSYEQYF.

DNA for the CDR3: TGCAGCGTTGTCCCGGGGGGGGTCACAGATACGCAGTATTTT. Its protein product is CSVVPGGVTDTQYF. The rearrangement joins TRBV29-1 to TRBJ2-3, with 8 bases identical to TRBD2. The germline V gene has CDR1 SQVTM and CDR2 ANQGSEA. This CDR3 is built from 14 residues. Unmatched junction bases numbered 5, after V lost 4 bases and J lost 2 bases.

Only a few counts were recorded for this clone. The V and J genes are TRBV10-1 and TRBJ1-4; 7 bases map to TRBD1. This CDR3 has 15 amino acids. J lost 5 bases, V lost 5 bases, and 8 bases had no gene match. CDR1 and CDR2 (germline): WNHNN, SYGVQD (reference sequence). CDR3 sequence (DNA): TGCGCCAGCAGTCTATCGGGACAGCCAAATGAAAAACTGTTTTTT. This translates into CASSLSGQPNEKLFF.

CDR3 nucleotide sequence: TGCGCCAGCAGCATGGAAAACCGGGATAACACTGAAGCTTTCTTT. Translated: CASSMENRDNTEAFF. V and J are TRBV5-1 and TRBJ1-1; D is unresolved. Germline CDR1 SGHRS, CDR2 YFSETQ. V lost 4 bases and J lost 2, with 15 bases in between. The CDR3 is 15 amino acids. Together with reference TRBV5-1 and TRBJ1-1, the CDR3 gives the full variable domain: KAGVTQTPRYLIKTRGQQVTLSCSPISGHRSVSWYQQTPGQGLQFLFEYFSETQRNKGNFPGRFSGRQFSNSRSEMNVSTLELGDSALYLCASSMENRDNTEAFFGQGTRLTVV.

This chain connects TRBV4-2 to TRBJ2-7, with 9 positions matching TRBD1. This CDR3 comprises 16 residues. Germline loops: CDR1 LGHNA, CDR2 YNFKEQ. V was pared by 4 bases and J by 4 bases, with 11 bases of the junction left unmatched. As DNA, the CDR3 is TGTGCCAGCAGCCCCACTGGGACAGGGATCAGGTACGAGCAGTACTTC. Translating it yields CASSPTGTGIRYEQYF.

This chain joins TRBV5-1 and TRBJ2-5; 10 nucleotides match TRBD1. The CDR3 is made up of 16 amino acids. Looked up from germline, CDR1 is SGHRS and CDR2 is YFSETQ. Germline trimming cut 4 bases from V and 7 bases from J; bases unmatched to any gene: 13. The CDR3 DNA is TGCGCCAGCAGCGAGCGGACAGGGGGTTCCCCAGGGACCCAGTACTTC. It yields the protein CASSERTGGSPGTQYF.

The CDR3 coding sequence is TGTGCCAGCAGCTCCCCGGGCTACAATGAGCAGTTCTTC. Translating it yields CASSSPGYNEQFF. The chain employs TRBV7-9 and TRBJ2-1; D not resolved. The V end lost 4 bases, the J end lost 3 bases, and 7 bases lay between the germline ends. The CDR3 extends over 13 amino acids. The germline gives CDR1 SEHNR, CDR2 FQNEAQ (reference sequence).

The rearrangement uses TRBV5-1 and TRBJ1-6; 8 bases are shared with TRBD1. The CDR3 is 15 amino acids. Germline CDR1 and CDR2: SGHRS and YFSETQ. Trimming at V came to 0 bases and at J to 9 bases, leaving 5 bases not matched to a gene. CDR3 protein: CASSLGQGSFSPLHF. The CDR3 nucleotides are TGCGCCAGCAGCTTGGGACAGGGGAGTTTTTCACCCCTCCACTTT.

The CDR3, as DNA: TGTGCCACCAGTGGTGCTAGCGGGGCAGGGGGAGATACGCAGTATTTT. Translated: CATSGASGAGGDTQYF. This chain connects TRBV24-1 to TRBJ2-3, with 9 bases matching TRBD2. CDR1 KGHDR and CDR2 SFDVKD come from the germline V gene. The CDR3 consists of 16 residues. The trim removed 5 bases at V and 5 bases at J, leaving 10 bases unmatched.

This rearrangement joins TRBV6-5 to TRBJ1-6, with unresolved D. V was shortened by 0 bases and J by 7 bases, with 10 bases between the two germline ends. Germline V CDR1 and CDR2: MNHEY, SVGAGI. The length of the CDR3 is 15 residues. The CDR3 DNA reads as TGTGCCAGCAGTTACTCCGGGAGAATGAATTCACCCCTCCACTTT. Its protein product is CASSYSGRMNSPLHF.